The TCR beta chain described here comes from a study of blood T cell repertoires in COVID-19. The authors' processing: Counts of nucleated cells, estimated from reference gene primer amplification, were obtained. Sequencing used immunoSEQ multiplex PCR; TCRdb keeps in-frame clones, though not all of them. The V and J calls and clone size come from that table; D and trimming were worked out from the DNA. The table lists some 120,000 clones, 82% of them singletons. The V and J ends lost 1 base and 5 bases, in that order; junction bases with no gene match: 12. Germline CDR1 is MGHRA and CDR2 is YSYEKL. The CDR3 loop spans 17 amino acids.

V usage is TRBV4-1 and J usage is TRBJ2-5; 8 nucleotides match TRBD2. Sequenced sample: peripheral blood. This receptor was taken from an older man with acute or convalescent COVID-19. CDR3 sequence reads: CASSQATGTRGSETQYF. In DNA, the CDR3 is TGCGCCAGCAGCCAAGCTACCGGGACTAGAGGTTCCGAGACCCAGTACTTC.